This TCR beta chain was identified during a study of technical replicates of blood from a few donors. Data came from immunoSEQ multiplex PCR; TCRdb stores just in-frame clones and leaves some out. Of about 80,000 clones in the sample, 90% to 95% are singletons; the top ten hold under 0.4%. This clone showed up just once. CDR3 size: 14 residues. After removal of 7 bases from V and 6 bases from J, the junction contained 14 bases not matched to a gene. Germline CDR1 GTSNPN, CDR2 SVGIG (reference sequence). This clonotype was obtained from a human donor in good health. V and J are TRBV30 and TRBJ2-7, with 8 bases that match TRBD2. Sequencing input: T cells isolated from PBMCs. The CDR3 region is CAFDGPNSGIEQYF. In DNA form, the CDR3 reads TGTGCCTTTGACGGACCCAATAGCGGGATCGAGCAGTACTTC.